A single sample is the source of the 6 T cell receptor beta chains below, sequenced in a study of CD8 T cell repertoires and HIV-1 epitope variants. These receptors' targets are unknown. Repertoires were generated with immunoSEQ multiplex PCR, while TCRdb's copy carries only in-frame clones and drops some. The sample records roughly 4,700 clones, 55% to 75% being singletons. Material for sequencing was cultured CD8+ T cells derived from PBMCs. These receptors all come from a male donor with HIV.

This rearrangement joins TRBV5-1 to TRBJ2-7; 8 nucleotides align to TRBD2. V dropped 4 bases and J dropped 0; count of bases not matched to a gene: 6. Germline lookup yields CDR1 SGHRS and CDR2 YFSETQ. The CDR3 is made up of 15 amino acids. CDR3 coding DNA: TGCGCCAGCAGCCCTCTAGGGACTAGCTCCTACGAGCAGTACTTC. Its translation is CASSPLGTSSYEQYF.

The table lists this clone with a few counts. V usage is TRBV7-2 and J usage is TRBJ2-7; D is possibly TRBD1 (6 bases). The germline V and J ends were trimmed by 5 bases and 5 bases, with 13 bases remaining between them. The V gene's germline CDR1 is SGHTA and CDR2 FQGNSA. The CDR3 has 13 residues. The CDR3 sequence: CASSLTGSDEQYF. The CDR3 nucleotides are TGTGCCAGCAGCCTTACAGGGTCGGACGAGCAGTACTTC.

This clone counts as hyperexpanded. The CDR3, as DNA: TGTGCCAGCAGTTTATCACAGGGGATATCCTACAATGAGCAGTTCTTC. Translated, it gives CASSLSQGISYNEQFF. The chain recombines TRBV27 with TRBJ2-1; TRBD1 matches at 7 bases. The CDR3 totals 16 residues. Trimming removed 0 bases from V and 1 base from J; junction bases left unmatched: 3. Per the germline V gene, CDR1 is MNHEY and CDR2 is SMNVEV (reference sequence).

There are a few counts of this clone. V and J are TRBV11-2 and TRBJ1-3; D is unclear. Germline-derived CDR1 and CDR2 are SGHAT and FQNNGV. Trimming left V 2 bases short and J 0 bases short, with 2 bases between. This CDR3 comprises 13 residues. CDR3 nucleotides: TGTGCCAGCAGCTTATTCTCTGGAAACACCATATATTTT. Protein: CASSLFSGNTIYF. Filled out from reference TRBV11-2 and TRBJ1-3, the complete variable domain reads EAGVAQSPRYKIIEKRQSVAFWCNPISGHATLYWYQQILGQGPKLLIQFQNNGVVDDSQLPKDRFSAERLKGVDSTLKIQPAKLEDSAVYLCASSLFSGNTIYFGEGSWLTVV.

The J gene is TRBJ2-5, the V gene TRBV18; the match to TRBD1 covers 11 bases. Germline V CDR1 and CDR2: KGHSH, LQKENI. The V segment lost 5 bases and the J segment 5 bases; nucleotides outside the gene matches: 7. CDR3 size: 15 residues. CDR3 sequence (DNA): TGTGCCAGCTCATTTGGACAGGGGGCTTGGGAGACCCAGTACTTC. Amino acids: CASSFGQGAWETQYF.

Only a few counts were recorded for this clone. This chain uses TRBV4-3 with TRBJ2-7; 8 positions agree with TRBD2. The V segment lost 1 base and the J segment 5 bases; nucleotides outside the gene matches: 1. CDR3 length: 13 amino acids. CDR1 is LGHNA, CDR2 YSLEER, per germline. The DNA of the CDR3 is TGCGCCAGCAGCCAAGGGACTAGCAACGAGCAGTACTTC. This sequence encodes CASSQGTSNEQYF.